The clone carrying this T cell receptor (beta chain) was counted ten times or more. The sample originates from a study of spatial heterogeneity in lung cancer. Trimming pared 0 bases from V and 5 bases from J, leaving 14 bases between. This CDR3 has 15 amino acids. Germline CDR1 SGHRS, CDR2 YFSETQ. TCRdb passed the 5' RACE reads through MiXCR, listing each CDR3 protein once. Here the sample spans around 40,000 distinct CDR3 sequences, approximately 8% being singletons. Regarding time point: blood at routine non-recurrence follow-up after resection. This material consisted of PBMCs, taken at follow-up. The V call is TRBV5-1, the J call TRBJ1-1; tentatively, D is TRBD1 (6 bases). This clonotype originated in a male donor with early-stage non-small cell lung cancer. The CDR3, as DNA: TGCGCCAGCAGCTTGGCCGATGAGGGGGAAACTGAAGCTTTCTTT. Its protein product is CASSLADEGETEAFF.